This T cell receptor (beta chain) was captured in a study of blood T cell repertoires in COVID-19. Study context: Sites in the United States, Italy and Spain provided acute and convalescent COVID-19 samples. The cDNA or gDNA used as material had been derived from T cells, B-cell-depleted T cells, or PBMCs.

Patients at the Seattle site were enrolled during active infection and followed longitudinally. Clones were read by immunoSEQ multiplex PCR, and TCRdb kept only the in-frame ones, dropping some. Of roughly 170,000 clones detected, around 83% appear once; the ten largest clones hold roughly 5.4%. In germline, CDR1 is SGHRS, CDR2 YFSETQ. Trimming cost V 7 bases and J 4 bases; bases outside gene matches: 11. There are 15 residues in the CDR3. The sample comprised peripheral blood. The TCR sequence derives from a woman aged 45-60 years with COVID-19, enrolled during active disease. V and J are TRBV5-1 and TRBJ2-1; 7 nucleotides align to TRBD1. The CDR3 spells CASAPGTEGYNEQFF. DNA for the CDR3: TGCGCCAGCGCCCCCGGGACAGAGGGTTACAATGAGCAGTTCTTC.